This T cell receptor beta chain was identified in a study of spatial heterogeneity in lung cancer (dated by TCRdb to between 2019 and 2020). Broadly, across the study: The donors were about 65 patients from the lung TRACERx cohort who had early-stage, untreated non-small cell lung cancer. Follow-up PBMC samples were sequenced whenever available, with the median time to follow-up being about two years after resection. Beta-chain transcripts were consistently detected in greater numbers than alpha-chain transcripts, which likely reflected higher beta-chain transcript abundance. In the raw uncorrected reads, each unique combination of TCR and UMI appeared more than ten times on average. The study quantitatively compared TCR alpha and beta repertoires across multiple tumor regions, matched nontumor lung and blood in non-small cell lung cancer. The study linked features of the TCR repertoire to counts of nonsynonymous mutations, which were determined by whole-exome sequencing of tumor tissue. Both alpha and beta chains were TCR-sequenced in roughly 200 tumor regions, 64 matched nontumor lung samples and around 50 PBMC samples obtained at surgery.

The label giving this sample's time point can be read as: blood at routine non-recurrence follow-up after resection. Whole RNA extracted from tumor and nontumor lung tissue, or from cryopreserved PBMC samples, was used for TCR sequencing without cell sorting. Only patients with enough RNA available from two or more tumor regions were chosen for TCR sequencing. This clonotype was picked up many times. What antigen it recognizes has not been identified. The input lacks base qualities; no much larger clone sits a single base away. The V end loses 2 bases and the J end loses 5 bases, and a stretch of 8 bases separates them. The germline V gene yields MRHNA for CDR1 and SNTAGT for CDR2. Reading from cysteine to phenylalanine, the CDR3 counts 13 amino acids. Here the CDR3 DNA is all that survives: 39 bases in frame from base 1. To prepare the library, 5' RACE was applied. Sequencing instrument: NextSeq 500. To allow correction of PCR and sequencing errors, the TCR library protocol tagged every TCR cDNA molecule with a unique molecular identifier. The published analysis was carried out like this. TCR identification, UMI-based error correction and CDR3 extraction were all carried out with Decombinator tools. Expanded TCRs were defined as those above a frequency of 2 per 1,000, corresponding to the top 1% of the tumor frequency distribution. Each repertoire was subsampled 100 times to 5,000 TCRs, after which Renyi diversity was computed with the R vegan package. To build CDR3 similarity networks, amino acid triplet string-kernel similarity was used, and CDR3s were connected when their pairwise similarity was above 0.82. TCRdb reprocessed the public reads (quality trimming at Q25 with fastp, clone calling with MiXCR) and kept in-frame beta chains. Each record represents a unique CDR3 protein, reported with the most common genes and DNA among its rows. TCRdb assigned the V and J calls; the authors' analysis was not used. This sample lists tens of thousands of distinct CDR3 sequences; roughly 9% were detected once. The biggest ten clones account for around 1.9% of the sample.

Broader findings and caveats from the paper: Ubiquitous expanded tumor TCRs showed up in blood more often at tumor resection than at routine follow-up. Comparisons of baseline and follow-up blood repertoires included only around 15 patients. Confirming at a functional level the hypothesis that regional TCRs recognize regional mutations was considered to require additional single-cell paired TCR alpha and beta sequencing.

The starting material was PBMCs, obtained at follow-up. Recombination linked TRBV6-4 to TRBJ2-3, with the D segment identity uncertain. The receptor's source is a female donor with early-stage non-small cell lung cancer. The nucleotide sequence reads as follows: TGTGCCAGCAGTGACCAAGGACGAGATACGCAGTATTTT. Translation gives CASSDQGRDTQYF.